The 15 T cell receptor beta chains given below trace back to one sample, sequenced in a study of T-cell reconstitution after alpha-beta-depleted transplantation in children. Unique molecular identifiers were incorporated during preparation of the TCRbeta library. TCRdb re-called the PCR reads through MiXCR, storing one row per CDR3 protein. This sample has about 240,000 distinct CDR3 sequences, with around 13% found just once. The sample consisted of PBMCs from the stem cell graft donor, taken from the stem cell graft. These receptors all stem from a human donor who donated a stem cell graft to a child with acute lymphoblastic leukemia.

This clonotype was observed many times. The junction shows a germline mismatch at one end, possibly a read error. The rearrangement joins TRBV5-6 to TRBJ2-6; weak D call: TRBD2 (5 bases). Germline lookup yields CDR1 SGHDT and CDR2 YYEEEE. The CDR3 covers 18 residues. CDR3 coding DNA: TGTGCCAGCAGCTTGGAAGGCGGCGGGTTCTCTTGGGCCAACGTCCTGACTTTC. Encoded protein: CASSLEGGGFSWANVLTF.

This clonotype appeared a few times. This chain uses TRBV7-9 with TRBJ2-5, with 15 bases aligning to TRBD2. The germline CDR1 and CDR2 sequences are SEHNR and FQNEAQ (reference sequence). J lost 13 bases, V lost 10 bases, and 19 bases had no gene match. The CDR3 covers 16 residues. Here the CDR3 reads CATTKNSPGLAGGLYF. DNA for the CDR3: TGTGCCACGACGAAGAATAGTCCGGGACTAGCGGGGGGCCTGTACTTC.

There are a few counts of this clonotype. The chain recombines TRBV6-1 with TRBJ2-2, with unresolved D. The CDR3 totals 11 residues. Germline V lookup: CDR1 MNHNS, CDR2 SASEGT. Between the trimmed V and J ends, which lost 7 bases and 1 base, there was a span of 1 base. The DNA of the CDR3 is TGTGCCAGCATGAACACCGGGGAGCTGTTTTTT. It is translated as CASMNTGELFF.

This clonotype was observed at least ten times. The CDR3 bases are TGTGCCAGTCAAGATGACACCGGGGAGCTGTTTTTT. Residues: CASQDDTGELFF. V and J are TRBV7-3 and TRBJ2-2, with D hard to call. V was trimmed by 9 bases and J by 3 bases, leaving 8 bases between them. Germline lookup yields CDR1 SGHTA and CDR2 FQGTGA. The CDR3 is 12 residues long.

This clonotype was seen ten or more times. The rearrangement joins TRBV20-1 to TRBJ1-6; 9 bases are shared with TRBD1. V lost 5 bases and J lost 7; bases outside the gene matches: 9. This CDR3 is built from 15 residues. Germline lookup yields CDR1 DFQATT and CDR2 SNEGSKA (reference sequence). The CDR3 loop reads CSAQPQTGGNSPLHF. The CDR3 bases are TGCAGTGCTCAGCCCCAAACAGGGGGCAATTCACCCCTCCACTTT.

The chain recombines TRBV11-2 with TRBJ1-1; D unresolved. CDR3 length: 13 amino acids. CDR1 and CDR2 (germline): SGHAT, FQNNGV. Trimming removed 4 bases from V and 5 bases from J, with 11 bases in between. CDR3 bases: TGTGCCAGCAGCTCTACCAGGCGGACTGAAGCTTTCTTT. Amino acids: CASSSTRRTEAFF.

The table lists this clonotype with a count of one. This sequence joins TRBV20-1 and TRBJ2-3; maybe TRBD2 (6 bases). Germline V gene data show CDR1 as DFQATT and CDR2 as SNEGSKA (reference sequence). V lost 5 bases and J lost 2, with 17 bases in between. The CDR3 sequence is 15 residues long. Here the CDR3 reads CSAPTGTFDTDTQYF. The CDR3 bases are TGCAGTGCTCCGACCGGGACTTTTGACACAGATACGCAGTATTTT.

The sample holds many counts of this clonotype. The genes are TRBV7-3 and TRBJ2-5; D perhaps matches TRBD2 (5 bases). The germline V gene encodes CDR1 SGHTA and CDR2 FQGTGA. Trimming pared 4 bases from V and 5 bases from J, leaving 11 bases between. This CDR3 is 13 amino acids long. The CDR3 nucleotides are TGTGCCAGCAGCTCCGGACTTGGGGAGACCCAGTACTTC. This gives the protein CASSSGLGETQYF.

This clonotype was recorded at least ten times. For the CDR3, the DNA is TGTGCCAGCAGTTTAGGGAGTGACGAGCAGTACTTC. This gives the protein CASSLGSDEQYF. V gene TRBV12-3 or TRBV12-4 combines with J gene TRBJ2-7; D remains ambiguous. V dropped 1 base and J dropped 5 bases, with 6 bases sitting between them. The CDR3 totals 12 residues.

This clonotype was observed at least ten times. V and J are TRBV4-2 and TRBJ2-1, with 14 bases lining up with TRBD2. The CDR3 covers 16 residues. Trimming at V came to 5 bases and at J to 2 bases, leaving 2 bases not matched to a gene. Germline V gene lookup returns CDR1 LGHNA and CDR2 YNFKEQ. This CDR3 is CASSKTSGGAYNEQFF. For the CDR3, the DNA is TGTGCCAGCAGCAAGACTAGCGGGGGGGCCTACAATGAGCAGTTCTTC.

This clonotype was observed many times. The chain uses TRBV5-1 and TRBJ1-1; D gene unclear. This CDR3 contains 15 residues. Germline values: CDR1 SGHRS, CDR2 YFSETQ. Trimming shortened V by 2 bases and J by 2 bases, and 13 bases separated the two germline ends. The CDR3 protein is CASSLEYAGNTEAFF. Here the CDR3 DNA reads TGCGCCAGCAGCTTAGAATACGCGGGAAACACTGAAGCTTTCTTT.

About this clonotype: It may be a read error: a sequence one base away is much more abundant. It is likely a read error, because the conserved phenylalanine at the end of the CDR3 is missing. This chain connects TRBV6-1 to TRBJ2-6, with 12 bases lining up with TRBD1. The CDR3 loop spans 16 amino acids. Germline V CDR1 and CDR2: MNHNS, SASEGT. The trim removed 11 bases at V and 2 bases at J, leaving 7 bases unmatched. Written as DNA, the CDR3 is TGTGCCTCTCTGGGACAGGGGGCTCCTGGGGCCAACGTCCTGACTTCC. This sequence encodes CASLGQGAPGANVLTS.

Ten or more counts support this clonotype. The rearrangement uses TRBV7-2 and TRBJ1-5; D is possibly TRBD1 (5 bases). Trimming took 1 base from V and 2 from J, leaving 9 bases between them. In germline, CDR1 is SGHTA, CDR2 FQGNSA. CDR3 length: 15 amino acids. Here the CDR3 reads CASSLEGRRNQPQHF. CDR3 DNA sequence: TGTGCCAGCAGCTTAGAGGGGCGGCGCAATCAGCCCCAGCATTTT.

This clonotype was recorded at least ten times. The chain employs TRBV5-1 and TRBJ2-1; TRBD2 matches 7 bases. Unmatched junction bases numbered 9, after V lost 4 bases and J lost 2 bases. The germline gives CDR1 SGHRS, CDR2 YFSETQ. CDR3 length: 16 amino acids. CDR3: CASSSPLADPYNEQFF. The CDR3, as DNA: TGCGCCAGCAGCAGCCCCCTAGCGGACCCCTACAATGAGCAGTTCTTC.

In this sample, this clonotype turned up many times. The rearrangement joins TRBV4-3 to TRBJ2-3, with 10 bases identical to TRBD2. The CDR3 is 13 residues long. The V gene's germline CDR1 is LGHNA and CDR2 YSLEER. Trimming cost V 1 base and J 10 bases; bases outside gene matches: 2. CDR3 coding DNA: TGCGCCAGCAGCCAAGCCCTAGCGGGAGCGCAGTATTTT. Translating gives CASSQALAGAQYF.